This T cell receptor (beta chain) is from a study of technical replicates of blood from a handful of donors. CDR1 is KGHSH, CDR2 LQKENI, per germline. The V and J ends lost 2 bases and 4 bases, in that order; junction bases with no gene match: 3. This CDR3 contains 14 residues. Libraries were prepared by immunoSEQ multiplex PCR; TCRdb keeps only in-frame clonotypes and omits some of them. The repertoire consists of approximately 59,000 clones, with around 88% occurring once and the leading ten covering approximately 5.4%. The rearrangement links TRBV18 to TRBJ1-1; 8 positions agree with TRBD1. The sample comprised PBMCs. This TCR derives from a human donor in good health. Some clones in this sample may be carry-over from other donors' samples. The CDR3 region is CASSPGQGGTEAFF. In DNA, the CDR3 is TGTGCCAGCTCACCAGGACAGGGCGGCACTGAAGCTTTCTTT.